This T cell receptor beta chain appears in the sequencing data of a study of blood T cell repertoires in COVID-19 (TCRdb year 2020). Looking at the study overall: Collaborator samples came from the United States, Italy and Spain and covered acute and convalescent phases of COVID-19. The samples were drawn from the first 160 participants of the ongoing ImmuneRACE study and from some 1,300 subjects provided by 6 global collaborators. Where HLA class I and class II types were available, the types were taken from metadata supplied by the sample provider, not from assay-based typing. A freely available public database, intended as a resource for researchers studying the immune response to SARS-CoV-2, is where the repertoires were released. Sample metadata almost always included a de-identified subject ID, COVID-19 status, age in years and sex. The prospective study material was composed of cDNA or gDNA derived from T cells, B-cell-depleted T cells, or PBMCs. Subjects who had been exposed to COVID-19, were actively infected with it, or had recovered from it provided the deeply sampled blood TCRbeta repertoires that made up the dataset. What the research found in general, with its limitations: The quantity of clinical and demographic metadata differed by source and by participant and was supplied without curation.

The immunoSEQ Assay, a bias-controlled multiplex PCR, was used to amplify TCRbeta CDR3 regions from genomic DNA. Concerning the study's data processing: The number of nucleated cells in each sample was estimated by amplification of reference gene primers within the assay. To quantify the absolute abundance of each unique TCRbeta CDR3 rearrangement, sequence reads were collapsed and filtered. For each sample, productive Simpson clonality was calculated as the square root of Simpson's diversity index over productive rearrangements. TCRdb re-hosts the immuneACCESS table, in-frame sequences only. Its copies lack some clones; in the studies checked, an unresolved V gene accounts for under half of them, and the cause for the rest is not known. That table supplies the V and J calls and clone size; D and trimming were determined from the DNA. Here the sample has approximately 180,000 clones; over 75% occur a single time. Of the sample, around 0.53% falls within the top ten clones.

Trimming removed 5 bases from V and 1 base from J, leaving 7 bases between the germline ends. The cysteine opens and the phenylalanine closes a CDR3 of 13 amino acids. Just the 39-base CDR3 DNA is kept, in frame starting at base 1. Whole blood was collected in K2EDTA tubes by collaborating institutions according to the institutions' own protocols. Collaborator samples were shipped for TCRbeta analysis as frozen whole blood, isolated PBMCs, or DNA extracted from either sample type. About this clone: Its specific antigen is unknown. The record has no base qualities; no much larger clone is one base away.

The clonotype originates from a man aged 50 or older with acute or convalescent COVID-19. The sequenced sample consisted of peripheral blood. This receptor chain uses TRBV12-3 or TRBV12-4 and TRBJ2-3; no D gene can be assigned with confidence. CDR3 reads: CASSPSGTDTQYF. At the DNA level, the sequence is TGTGCCAGCAGTCCCAGTGGCACAGATACGCAGTATTTT.